This T cell receptor (beta chain) was obtained from a study of shared clonotypes between healthy human individuals. In this sample, this clone turned up once. Antigen: not known. The V end was cut by 10 bases, the J end by 2 bases, with 17 bases between. Germline CDR1 is MNHEY and CDR2 is SMNVEV (reference sequence). The CDR3 extends over 14 amino acids. Evenly divided among several immunoSEQ plates was the genomic DNA of each subset. Sequencing used immunoSEQ multiplex PCR; TCRdb keeps in-frame clones, though not all of them. The sample comprises around 1,900,000 clones, 93% of which are singletons, and 1.5% to 2% rests with the top ten. Findings of the study overall: Rarefaction showed that sequencing of sorted subsets was incomplete (despite large depth).

CD45RO negativity and positive selection for CCR7 defined naive CD8 cells, a population that excluded terminally differentiated effector memory CD45RA+ cells. This sequence was found in a man aged 18 to 29 in good health. Some clones in this sample may be carry-over from other donors' samples. Sequencing was done on a sample of naive CD8+ T cells from PBMCs. This chain links TRBV27 with TRBJ1-2; D gene unclear. The CDR3 nucleotides are TGTGCCACCCTGAACACCCACTACAACTATGGCTACACCTTC. It translates to CATLNTHYNYGYTF.